The 15 T cell receptor beta chains below all came from one sample that was sequenced in a study of shared clonotypes between healthy human individuals. CD45RO-negative, CCR7-positively selected cells formed the naive CD8 fraction, excluding terminally differentiated effector memory CD45RA+ cells. The repertoire was sequenced with immunoSEQ multiplex PCR; TCRdb's copy has only in-frame clones and lacks some. Of around 2,000,000 clones in the sample, approximately 95% were seen once. Sample: naive CD8+ T cells sorted from blood. The receptors stem from a man aged 18 to 29 in good health.

This chain uses TRBV6-1 with TRBJ1-2; D ambiguous. Trimming took off 4 bases at V and 1 base at J, with 13 bases between the two ends. Germline V CDR1 and CDR2: MNHNS, SASEGT. This CDR3 has 15 residues. CDR3 coding DNA: TGTGCCAGCAGTGTCCGCGGGATAAATAACTATGGCTACACCTTC. Protein: CASSVRGINNYGYTF.

The chain joins TRBV9 to TRBJ1-2; 8 nucleotides align to TRBD1. J lost 3 bases, V lost 3 bases, and 4 bases had no gene match. Germline-derived CDR1 and CDR2 are SGDLS and YYNGEE. This CDR3 has 14 residues. This CDR3 is CASSDPGQDYGYTF. CDR3 DNA sequence: TGTGCCAGCAGCGATCCGGGACAGGACTATGGCTACACCTTC.

V gene TRBV18 combines with J gene TRBJ2-2, with D perhaps TRBD1 (6 bases). The ends were cut back, 0 bases at V and 5 bases at J, with 22 bases in the middle. Germline CDR1 KGHSH, CDR2 LQKENI. The CDR3 length is 19 residues. CDR3 sequence reads: CASSPPTDSSPRITGELFF. For the CDR3, the DNA is TGTGCCAGCTCACCACCCACGGACAGTTCCCCCCGCATTACCGGGGAGCTGTTTTTT. The full variable domain, rest sourced from reference TRBV18 and TRBJ2-2, is NAGVMQNPRHLVRRRGQEARLRCSPMKGHSHVYWYRQLPEEGLKFMVYLQKENIIDESGMPKERFSAEFPKEGPSILRIQQVVRGDSAAYFCASSPPTDSSPRITGELFFGEGSRLTVL.

This clone was picked up one time. At the DNA level, this CDR3 is encoded by other sequences in the same sample as well. V is TRBV6-5 and J is TRBJ2-1; D call uncertain. Germline values: CDR1 MNHEY, CDR2 SVGAGI. V dropped 5 bases and J dropped 6 bases, with 14 bases sitting between them. The CDR3 is 14 residues long. The CDR3 DNA reads TGTGCCAGCAGTGCCGACCCCTTCGGCAATGAGCAGTTCTTC. Amino acids: CASSADPFGNEQFF.

The chain carries TRBV28 and TRBJ2-7; D remains unclear. The CDR3 runs to 15 residues. V was pared by 1 base and J by 0 bases, with 10 bases between. CDR1 is MDHEN and CDR2 is SYDVKM in the germline V gene. This CDR3 is CASSLYLSSSYEQYF. For the CDR3, the DNA is TGTGCCAGCAGTTTATATCTCTCGAGCTCCTACGAGCAGTACTTC. Supplemented by reference TRBV28 and TRBJ2-7, the full variable domain reads DVKVTQSSRYLVKRTGEKVFLECVQDMDHENMFWYRQDPGLGLRLIYFSYDVKMKEKGDIPEGYSVSREKKERFSLILESASTNQTSMYLCASSLYLSSSYEQYFGPGTRLTVT.

As concerns this clone: This sample includes further DNA sequences coding for the same CDR3. The chain has TRBV9 and TRBJ2-7; TRBD1 might be the D (6 bases). V lost 1 base and J 2 bases, leaving 10 bases between the germline ends. Germline values: CDR1 SGDLS, CDR2 YYNGEE. The CDR3 extends over 14 amino acids. The CDR3 sequence is CASSVSGATYEQYF. The CDR3 DNA reads as TGTGCCAGCAGCGTATCAGGGGCCACCTACGAGCAGTACTTC.

As DNA, the CDR3 is TGTGCCAGCAGCGCCCAATTTGGTCAGACTGAAGCTTTCTTT. Translation gives CASSAQFGQTEAFF. This chain connects TRBV9 to TRBJ1-1; no clear D gene. Germline V gene sequence: CDR1 SGDLS, CDR2 YYNGEE. V lost 3 bases and J 5 bases, leaving 14 bases between the germline ends. The length of the CDR3 is 14 residues.

This chain joins TRBV9 and TRBJ2-7; a weak D match, TRBD1 (6 bases). Trimming cost V 0 bases and J 2 bases, with 12 bases left between them. This CDR3 spans 15 amino acids. CDR1 SGDLS and CDR2 YYNGEE come from the germline V gene. CDR3 loop: CASSVDGTTAYEQYF. DNA for the CDR3: TGTGCCAGCAGCGTAGATGGGACAACCGCCTACGAGCAGTACTTC.

The V call is TRBV7-8, the J call TRBJ2-7; either TRBD1 or TRBD2 may supply D (5 bases each). Germline V gives CDR1 SGHVS, CDR2 FQNEAQ. The CDR3 sequence is 15 residues long. Trimming removed 2 bases from V and 1 base from J, with 12 bases in between. CDR3 in amino acids: CASSLWGRGSYEQYF. As DNA, the CDR3 is TGTGCCAGCAGCTTATGGGGGAGAGGGTCCTACGAGCAGTACTTC.

V gene TRBV29-1 combines with J gene TRBJ1-1; D call uncertain. This CDR3 has 13 residues. Trimming cost V 6 bases and J 3 bases, with 14 bases left between them. CDR1 and CDR2 (germline): SQVTM, ANQGSEA. CDR3 region: CSVLHGRYTEAFF. DNA of the CDR3: TGCAGCGTCCTACACGGACGGTACACTGAAGCTTTCTTT.

V usage is TRBV27 and J usage is TRBJ2-4; D is unclear. CDR1 is MNHEY and CDR2 is SMNVEV in the germline V gene (reference sequence). V lost 0 bases, J lost 8 bases, and 11 bases lay in between. The CDR3 contains 14 residues. CDR3 protein: CASSLSVGSYIQYF. The DNA of the CDR3 is TGTGCCAGCAGTTTATCCGTGGGCTCGTACATTCAGTACTTC.

The CDR3 sequence: CAYWGCEQYF. As DNA, the CDR3 is TGCGCCTACTGGGGATGCGAGCAGTACTTC. V is TRBV23-1 and J is TRBJ2-7, with no clear D. TRBV23-1 is an ORF, with its function uncertain. Trimming shortened V by 11 bases and J by 6 bases, and 11 bases separated the two germline ends. This CDR3 region has 10 residues.

The V call is TRBV9, the J call TRBJ2-7; D gene unclear. The CDR3 extends over 14 amino acids. Germline V gene data show CDR1 as SGDLS and CDR2 as YYNGEE. V lost 4 bases to trimming and J lost 1 base, with 12 bases between them. The CDR3 is CASSRADLSYEQYF. CDR3 bases: TGTGCCAGCAGCCGCGCGGACCTTTCCTACGAGCAGTACTTC.

The rearrangement links TRBV28 to TRBJ1-6; D perhaps matches TRBD1 (6 bases). The CDR3 totals 15 residues. V lost 6 bases and J 7 bases, leaving 16 bases between the germline ends. Germline CDR1 and CDR2: MDHEN and SYDVKM. CDR3 in amino acids: CASRPTGTPNSPLHF. CDR3 nucleotide sequence: TGTGCCAGCAGGCCTACCGGGACACCAAATTCACCCCTCCACTTT.

Written as DNA, the CDR3 is TGTGCCAGCAGTTGGACCCCCAATCAGCCCCAGCATTTT. It encodes CASSWTPNQPQHF. V and J are TRBV28 and TRBJ1-5; D remains unclear. Trimming pared 4 bases from V and 3 bases from J, leaving 7 bases between. The CDR3 runs 13 residues. Per the germline V gene, CDR1 is MDHEN and CDR2 is SYDVKM.